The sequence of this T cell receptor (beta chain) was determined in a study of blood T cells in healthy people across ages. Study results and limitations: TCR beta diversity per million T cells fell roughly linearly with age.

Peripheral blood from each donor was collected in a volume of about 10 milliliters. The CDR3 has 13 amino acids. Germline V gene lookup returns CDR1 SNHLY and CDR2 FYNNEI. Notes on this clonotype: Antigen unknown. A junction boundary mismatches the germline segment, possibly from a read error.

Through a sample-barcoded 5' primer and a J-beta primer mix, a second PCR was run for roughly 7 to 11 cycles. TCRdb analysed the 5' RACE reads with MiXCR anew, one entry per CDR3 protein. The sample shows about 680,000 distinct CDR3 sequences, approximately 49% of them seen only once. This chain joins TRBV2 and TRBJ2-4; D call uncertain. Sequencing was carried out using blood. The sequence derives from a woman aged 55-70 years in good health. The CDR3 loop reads CASSATPQSIEYF. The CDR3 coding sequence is TGTGCCAGCAGTGCAACCCCTCAAAGCATTGAGTACTTC. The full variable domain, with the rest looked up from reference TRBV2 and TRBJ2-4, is EPEVTQTPSHQVTQMGQEVILRCVPISNHLYFYWYRQILGQKVEFLVSFYNNEISEKSEIFDDQFSVERPDGSNFTLKIRSTKLEDSAMYFCASSATPQSIEYFGAGTRLSVL.